This T cell receptor beta chain was captured by sequencing in a study of blood T cell repertoires in COVID-19. Some clones are missing from TCRdb's copy, which holds only in-frame ones; the method was immunoSEQ multiplex PCR. The sample lists 110,000 or so clones, around 89% occurring once. The CDR3 is made up of 15 amino acids. CDR1 and CDR2 (germline): LGHDT, YNNKEL (reference sequence). Trimming took off 4 bases at V and 2 bases at J, with 15 bases between the two ends. The sequence was collected from a man in his 70s with active or convalescent COVID-19. The sequencing input was peripheral blood. This chain connects TRBV3-1 (or the pseudogene TRBV3-2) to TRBJ2-7, with D possibly matching TRBD2 (6 bases). Here the CDR3 reads CASSPSGTLTYEQYF. CDR3 sequence (DNA): TGTGCCAGCAGCCCCTCCGGGACTCTTACCTACGAGCAGTACTTC.